This T cell receptor (beta chain) was documented in a study of blood T cell repertoires in COVID-19. As for the study in general: The study drew acute and convalescent COVID-19 samples from the United States, Italy and Spain.

This CDR3 has 13 amino acids. Germline-derived CDR1 and CDR2 are MNHEY and SVGEGT. V lost 6 bases and J 9 bases, leaving 15 bases between the germline ends. Seattle participants joined during active infection and were tracked over time. Libraries were prepared by immunoSEQ multiplex PCR; TCRdb keeps only in-frame clonotypes and omits some of them. The table includes over 150,000 clones, over 80% detected once. This clone has more than one count but fewer than ten. What was sequenced was peripheral blood. The chain is built from TRBV6-2 or TRBV6-3 and TRBJ1-5; no clear D. The clonotype was recovered from a woman aged 80 or over with COVID-19, enrolled during active disease. The CDR3 loop is CASSRTDARPQHF. The CDR3 DNA reads TGTGCCAGCAGCCGTACAGACGCACGGCCCCAGCATTTT.